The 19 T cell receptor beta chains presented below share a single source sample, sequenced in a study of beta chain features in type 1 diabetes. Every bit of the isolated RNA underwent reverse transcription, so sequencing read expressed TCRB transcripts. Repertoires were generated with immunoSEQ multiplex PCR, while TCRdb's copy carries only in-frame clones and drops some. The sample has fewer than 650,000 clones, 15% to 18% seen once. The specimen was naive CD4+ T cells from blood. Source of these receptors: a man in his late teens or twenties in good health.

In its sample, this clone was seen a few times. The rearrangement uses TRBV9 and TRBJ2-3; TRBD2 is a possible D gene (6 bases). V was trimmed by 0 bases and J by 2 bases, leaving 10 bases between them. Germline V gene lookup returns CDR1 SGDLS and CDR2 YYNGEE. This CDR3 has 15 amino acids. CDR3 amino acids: CASSVGGGHTDTQYF. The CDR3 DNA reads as TGTGCCAGCAGCGTAGGGGGAGGCCACACAGATACGCAGTATTTT.

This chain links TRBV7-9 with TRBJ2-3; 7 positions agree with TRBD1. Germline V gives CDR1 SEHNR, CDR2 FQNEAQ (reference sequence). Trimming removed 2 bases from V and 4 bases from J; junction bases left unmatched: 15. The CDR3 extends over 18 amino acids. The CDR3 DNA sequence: TGTGCCAGCAGCTTACACCGAGGGGGCAATATTCCCCCAGATACGCAGTATTTT. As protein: CASSLHRGGNIPPDTQYF.

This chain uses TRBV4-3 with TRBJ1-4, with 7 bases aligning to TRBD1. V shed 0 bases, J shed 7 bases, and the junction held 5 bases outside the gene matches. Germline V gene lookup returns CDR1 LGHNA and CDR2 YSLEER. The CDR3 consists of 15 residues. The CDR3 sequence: CASSQETGSGEKLFF. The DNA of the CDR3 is TGCGCCAGCAGCCAAGAGACAGGGTCTGGTGAAAAACTGTTTTTT.

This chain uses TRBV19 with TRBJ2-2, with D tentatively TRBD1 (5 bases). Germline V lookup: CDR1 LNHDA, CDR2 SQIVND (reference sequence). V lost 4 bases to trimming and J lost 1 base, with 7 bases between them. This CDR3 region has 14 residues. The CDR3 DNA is TGTGCCAGTAGTACTCAGGGGAACACCGGGGAGCTGTTTTTT. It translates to CASSTQGNTGELFF.

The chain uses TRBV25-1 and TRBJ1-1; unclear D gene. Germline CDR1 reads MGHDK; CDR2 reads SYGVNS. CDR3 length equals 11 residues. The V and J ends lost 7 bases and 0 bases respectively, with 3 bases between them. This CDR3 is CASTMNTEAFF. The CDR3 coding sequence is TGTGCCAGCACTATGAACACTGAAGCTTTCTTT.

This CDR3 is CASSSRYYNEQFF. For the CDR3, the DNA is TGTGCCAGCAGTTCCAGGTATTACAATGAGCAGTTCTTC. The rearrangement joins TRBV11-2 to TRBJ2-1; D is uncertain. Germline V gene sequence: CDR1 SGHAT, CDR2 FQNNGV. V was clipped by 6 bases and J by 4 bases, with 10 bases between them. The length of the CDR3 is 13 residues.

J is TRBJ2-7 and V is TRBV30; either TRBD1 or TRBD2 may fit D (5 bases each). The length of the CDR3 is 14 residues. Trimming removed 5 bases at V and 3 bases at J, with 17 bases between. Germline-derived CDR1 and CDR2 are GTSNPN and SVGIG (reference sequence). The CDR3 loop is CAWRRDGSIYEQYF. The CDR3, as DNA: TGTGCCTGGCGCCGGGACGGATCAATCTACGAGCAGTACTTC.

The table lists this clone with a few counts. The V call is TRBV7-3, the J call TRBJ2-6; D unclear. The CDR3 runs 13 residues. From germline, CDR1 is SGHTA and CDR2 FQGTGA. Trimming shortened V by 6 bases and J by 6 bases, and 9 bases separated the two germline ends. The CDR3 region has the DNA TGTGCCAGCAGTCGTGAGTTGGCCAACGTCCTGACTTTC. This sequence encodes CASSRELANVLTF.

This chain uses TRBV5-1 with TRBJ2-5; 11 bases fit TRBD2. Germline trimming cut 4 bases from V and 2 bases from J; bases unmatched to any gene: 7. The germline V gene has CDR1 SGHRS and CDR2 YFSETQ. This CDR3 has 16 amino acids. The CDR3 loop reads CASSPRLAGLQETQYF. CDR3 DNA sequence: TGCGCCAGCAGCCCCCGACTAGCGGGGTTGCAAGAGACCCAGTACTTC.

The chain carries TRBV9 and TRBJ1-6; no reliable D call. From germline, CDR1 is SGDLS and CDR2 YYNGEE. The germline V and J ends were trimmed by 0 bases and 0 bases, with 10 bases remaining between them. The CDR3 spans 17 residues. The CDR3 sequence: CASSVEAASSYNSPLHF. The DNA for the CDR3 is TGTGCCAGCAGCGTAGAAGCAGCCAGCTCCTATAATTCACCCCTCCACTTT.

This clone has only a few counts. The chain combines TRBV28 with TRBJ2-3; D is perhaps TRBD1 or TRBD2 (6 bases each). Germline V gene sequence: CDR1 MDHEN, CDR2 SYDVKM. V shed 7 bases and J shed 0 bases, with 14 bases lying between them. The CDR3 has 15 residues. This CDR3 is CASTTGTSSTDTQYF. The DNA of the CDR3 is TGTGCCAGCACTACAGGGACTTCTAGCACAGATACGCAGTATTTT.

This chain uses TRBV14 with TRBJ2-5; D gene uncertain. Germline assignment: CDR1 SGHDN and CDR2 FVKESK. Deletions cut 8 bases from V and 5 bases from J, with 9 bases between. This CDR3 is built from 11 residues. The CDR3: CASSPGETQYF. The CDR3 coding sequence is TGTGCCAGCTCGCCCGGGGAGACCCAGTACTTC.

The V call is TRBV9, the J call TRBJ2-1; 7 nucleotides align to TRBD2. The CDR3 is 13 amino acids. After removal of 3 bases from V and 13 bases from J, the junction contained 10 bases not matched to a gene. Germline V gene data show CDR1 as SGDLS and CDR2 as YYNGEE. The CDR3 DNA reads TGTGCCAGCAGCGCTGTAGCGGGTACTTTCCAGTTCTTC. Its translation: CASSAVAGTFQFF.

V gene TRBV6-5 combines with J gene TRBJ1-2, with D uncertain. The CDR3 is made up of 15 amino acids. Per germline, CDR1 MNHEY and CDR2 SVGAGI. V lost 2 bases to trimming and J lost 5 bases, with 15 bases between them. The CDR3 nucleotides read TGTGCCAGCAGTTACGACTCGACACCGACTTATGGCTACACCTTC. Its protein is CASSYDSTPTYGYTF.

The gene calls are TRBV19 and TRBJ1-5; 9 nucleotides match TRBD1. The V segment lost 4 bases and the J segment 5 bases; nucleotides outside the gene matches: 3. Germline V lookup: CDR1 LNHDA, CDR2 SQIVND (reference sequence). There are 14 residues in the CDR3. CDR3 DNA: TGTGCCAGTAGTACAAACAGGGGGCATCAGCCCCAGCATTTT. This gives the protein CASSTNRGHQPQHF.

CDR3 in DNA: TGCAGCGTTGAAGAGGCCCGGAACTCCTACGAGCAGTACTTC. This encodes CSVEEARNSYEQYF. The genes are TRBV29-1 and TRBJ2-7; D not certain. The CDR3 consists of 14 residues. With 0 bases removed from V and 0 bases from J, the gap between germline ends came to 9 bases. Germline V gives CDR1 SQVTM, CDR2 ANQGSEA.

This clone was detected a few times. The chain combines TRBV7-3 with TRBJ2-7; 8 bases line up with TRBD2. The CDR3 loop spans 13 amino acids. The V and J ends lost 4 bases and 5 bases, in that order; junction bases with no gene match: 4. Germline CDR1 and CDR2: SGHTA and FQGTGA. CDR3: CASSSERENEQYF. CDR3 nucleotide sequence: TGTGCCAGCAGCTCTGAGCGGGAGAACGAGCAGTACTTC.

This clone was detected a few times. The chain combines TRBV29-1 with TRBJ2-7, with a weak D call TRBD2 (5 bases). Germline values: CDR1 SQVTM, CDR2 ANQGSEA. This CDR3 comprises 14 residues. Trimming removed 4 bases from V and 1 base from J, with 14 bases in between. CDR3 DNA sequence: TGCAGCGTTGTCCTCGCGGGTGCTTCCTACGAGCAGTACTTC. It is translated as CSVVLAGASYEQYF.

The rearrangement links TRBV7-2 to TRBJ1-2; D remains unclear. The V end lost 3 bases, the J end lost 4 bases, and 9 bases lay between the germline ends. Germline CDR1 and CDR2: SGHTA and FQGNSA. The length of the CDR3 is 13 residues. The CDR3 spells CASSFWQLYGYTF. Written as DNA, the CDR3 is TGTGCCAGCAGCTTTTGGCAGCTCTATGGCTACACCTTC.